This section outlines one TCR beta chain sequence together with its context. Antigen: not known. The data were taken from a study of shared clonotypes between healthy human individuals. Across the whole study: Used for every donor were three CD4 naive, three CD4 memory, two CD8 naive and one CD8 memory plate. Findings of the study overall: Measured sharing among donors was expected to vary with sequencing depth.

Study processing details: ImmunoSEQ yielded junction-only sequences lacking quality scores, so filtering differed. Data came from immunoSEQ multiplex PCR; TCRdb stores just in-frame clones and leaves some out. The V and J calls and clone size are taken from that table; D and trimming were inferred from the DNA. Of about 1,900,000 clones listed, about 94% were seen once; the top ten hold more than 0.9%. Naive CD8 cells lacked CD45RO, underwent positive selection for CCR7 and left out terminally differentiated effector memory CD45RA+ cells. The donors were adults (healthy and HIV-negative) with no recent acute infections or vaccinations. Germline trimming cut 0 bases from V and 1 base from J; bases unmatched to any gene: 8. Germline V lookup: CDR1 LGHNA, CDR2 YNFKEQ. This CDR3 has 18 amino acids.

The receptor was isolated from a man between 18 and 35 years old in good health. The sample comprised naive CD8+ T cells sorted from blood. This chain connects TRBV4-2 to TRBJ2-2; 7 positions agree with TRBD1. CDR3 region: CASSQDAEGAENTGELFF. The DNA for the CDR3 is TGTGCCAGCAGCCAAGATGCCGAGGGGGCTGAGAACACCGGGGAGCTGTTTTTT.